This is a list of T cell receptor beta chains from one sample in a study of T-cell reconstitution after alpha-beta-depleted transplantation in children. Each CDR3 protein gets one entry after TCRdb re-called the PCR reads with MiXCR. This repertoire shows some 70,000 distinct CDR3 sequences, roughly 6.6% found once; its top ten account for less than 3%. Sequences were derived from PBMCs from the stem cell graft donor, sampled from the stem cell graft. The receptors here all came from a human donor who donated a stem cell graft to a child with acute lymphoblastic leukemia. Each CDR3 is given with its conserved first and last residue. The D gene is left open where the match is weak. Size tells how often a clone was seen (once, few, many) or the class of an expanded clone, and some rows leave it out.

TRBJ2-7 | - | - | TRBV28 | TGTGCCAGCACAGGGGCCTACGAGCAGTACTTC | CASTGAYEQYF
TRBJ2-1 | TRBD2 | many | TRBV11-2 | TGTGCCAGCAGCCCGGGACTAGCGGGAGGTAATGAGCAGTTCTTC | CASSPGLAGGNEQFF
TRBJ2-4 | - | few | TRBV11-2 | TGTGCCAGCAACCATCCTATAGCCAAAAACATTCAGTACTTC | CASNHPIAKNIQYF
TRBJ1-2 | - | many | TRBV5-1 | TGCGCCAGCAGCTCAGGATCCACTAACTATGGCTACACCTTC | CASSSGSTNYGYTF
TRBJ2-2 | TRBD2 | many | TRBV5-5 | TGTGCCAGCAGCTCGATAGCGGGATTGAACACCGGGGAGCTGTTTTTT | CASSSIAGLNTGELFF
TRBJ2-5 | TRBD1 | many | TRBV5-1 | TGCGCCAGCAGCTTACACTCCGGGACAGGGCAAGAGACCCAGTACTTC | CASSLHSGTGQETQYF
TRBJ1-2 | - | many | TRBV5-1 | TGCGCCAGCAGCTTCGCGCAGGGCGCGAACTATGGCTACACCTTC | CASSFAQGANYGYTF
TRBJ2-6 | - | many | TRBV5-1 | TGCGCCAGCAGCTTGGTTGCAGGCTCTGGGGCCAACGTCCTGACTTTC | CASSLVAGSGANVLTF
TRBJ1-2 | - | - | TRBV7-2 | TGTGCCAGCAGCACGTCAGGCTATGGCTACACCTTC | CASSTSGYGYTF
TRBJ1-4 | - | few | TRBV15 | TGTGCCACCAGCAGAGCTGCGGCGGCTAATGAAAAACTGTTTTTT | CATSRAAAANEKLFF
TRBJ2-7 | - | few | TRBV28 | TGTGCCAGCAGTCCCGAGGAGGGCGTCTCCTACGAGCAGTACTTC | CASSPEEGVSYEQYF
TRBJ1-1 | - | - | TRBV20-1 | TGCAGTGCTAGAGACCCAGGGGAGGGGAACACTGAAGCTTTCTTT | CSARDPGEGNTEAFF
TRBJ2-5 | - | many | TRBV12-3/TRBV12-4 | TGTGCCAGCAGACAGGACAGCAGAGTGGGAGAGACCCAGTACTTC | CASRQDSRVGETQYF
TRBJ2-2 | TRBD1 | many | TRBV7-3 | TGTGCCAGCAGCCCGACAGGGACAGCCACCGGGGAGCTGTTTTTT | CASSPTGTATGELFF
TRBJ1-5 | TRBD1 | many | TRBV6-1 | TGTGCCAGCAGTGACCGACAGGGGGTCTTTAATCAGCCCCAGCATTTT | CASSDRQGVFNQPQHF
TRBJ2-7 | - | many | TRBV5-1 | TGCGCCAGCAGCGCACCCGGGACATCGCACTCCTACGAGCAGTACTTC | CASSAPGTSHSYEQYF
TRBJ2-2 | - | few | TRBV6-1 | TGTGCCAGCAGTGAAGCATCCTGGTACACGAACACCGGGGAGCTGTTTTTT | CASSEASWYTNTGELFF
TRBJ2-7 | TRBD1 | few | TRBV6-2/TRBV6-3 | TGTGCCAGCAGTTACCAGGACAGGGAAAGGCACGAGCAGTACTTC | CASSYQDRERHEQYF
TRBJ2-2 | - | few | TRBV27 | TGTGCCAGCAGTCGGTCCCAGCGGGTGCTGGCCACCGGGGAGCTGTTTTTT | CASSRSQRVLATGELFF
TRBJ1-6 | - | many | TRBV11-2 | TGTGCCAGCAGTGCACAGGTTTCACCCCTCCACTTT | CASSAQVSPLHF
TRBJ2-3 | - | many | TRBV10-3 | TGTGCCATCGGGAATGGAGATACGCAGTATTTT | CAIGNGDTQYF
TRBJ1-4 | - | many | TRBV7-9 | TGTGCCAGCAGCTTCGGGGTTAGCGAAAAACTGTTTTTT | CASSFGVSEKLFF
TRBJ2-7 | - | - | TRBV28 | TGTGCCAGCAGTTCCAAAGCGGGCCGCTCCTACGAGCAGTACTTC | CASSSKAGRSYEQYF
TRBJ2-7 | - | many | TRBV4-2 | TGTGCCAGCAGCCAAGTACCCCAGCGGCAGCCCCGCTCCTACGAGCAGTACTTC | CASSQVPQRQPRSYEQYF
TRBJ1-5 | TRBD1 | many | TRBV5-5 | TGTGCCAGCAGCTTGGGACAGGGGGTACGTGATCAGCCCCAGCATTTT | CASSLGQGVRDQPQHF
TRBJ2-7 | - | - | TRBV5-1 | TGCGCCAGCAGCTTGGCCGACGGAGGTTGGGACGAGCAGTACTTC | CASSLADGGWDEQYF
TRBJ1-5 | TRBD1 | many | TRBV6-2/TRBV6-3 | TGTGCCAGCAGTTGGGGACAGGAGGGTCAGCCCCAGCATTTT | CASSWGQEGQPQHF
TRBJ1-1 | - | many | TRBV28 | TGTGCCAGCCGCGGGATCACTGAAGCTTTCTTT | CASRGITEAFF
TRBJ2-3 | TRBD2 | - | TRBV6-5 | TGTGCCAGCAGTTCCCGAGCGGGAGGGCCAGATACGCAGTATTTT | CASSSRAGGPDTQYF
TRBJ2-4 | - | many | TRBV7-9 | TGTGCCAGCAGCTCAAATGACGCCAAAAACATTCAGTACTTC | CASSSNDAKNIQYF
TRBJ2-5 | TRBD1 | few | TRBV10-3 | TGTGCCATCAGTGAGTCAATGGGACAGGGCCAAGAGACCCAGTACTTC | CAISESMGQGQETQYF